This T cell receptor (beta chain) was observed in a study of tumor-infiltrating lymphocytes in primary liver carcinoma. Findings and caveats of the study: Researchers found tumor-adjacent and tumor-blood pairs overlapped less than tumor region pairs.

The investigators made TCR beta cDNA from roughly 0.45 ug total RNA, using a constant-region primer. Nested multiplex PCR, run for three rounds with slightly modified ARM-PCR, yielded TCR beta libraries. For around 9 cycles apiece, the opening two PCR rounds ran with TRBV1-TRBV30 forward primers and a C-beta reverse primer. One entry per CDR3 protein, called by TCRdb with MiXCR from the multiplex PCR reads. The sample includes 300,000 to 350,000 distinct CDR3 sequences, around 60% of them seen just once. This CDR3 is built from 15 residues. Per germline, CDR1 MGHRA and CDR2 YSYEKL. In addition to blood RNA drawn from unsorted whole blood, germline DNA was extracted. Among the patients, all had chronic HBV infection and none had been treated. As concerns this clonotype: No antigen is known for it. A single base separates this from a much larger clone, so it may be a read error.

J is TRBJ2-1 and V is TRBV4-1; D unclear. Sequenced: peripheral blood. The sequence was collected from a man aged 35-49 years with primary liver carcinoma and hepatitis B virus infection. The CDR3 DNA reads as TGTGCCAGCAGACAAGAAAGAGGCACCCCCGAGGAACAGTTCTTC. It codes for CASRQERGTPEEQFF.